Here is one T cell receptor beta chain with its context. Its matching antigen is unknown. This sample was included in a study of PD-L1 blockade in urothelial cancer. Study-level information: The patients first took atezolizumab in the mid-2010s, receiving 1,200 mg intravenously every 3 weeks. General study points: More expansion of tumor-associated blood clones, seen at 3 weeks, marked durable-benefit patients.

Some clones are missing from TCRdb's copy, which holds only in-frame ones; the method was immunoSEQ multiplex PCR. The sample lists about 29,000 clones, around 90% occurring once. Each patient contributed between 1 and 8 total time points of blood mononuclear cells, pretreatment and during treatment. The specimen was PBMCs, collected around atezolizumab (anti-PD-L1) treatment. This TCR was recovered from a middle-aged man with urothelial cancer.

The CDR3 bases are TGTGCCAGCAGCCCTCTGACTAGCTACGAGCAGTACTTC. Protein product: CASSPLTSYEQYF. V usage is TRBV7-2 and J usage is TRBJ2-7; the D gene is possibly TRBD2 (6 bases). The ends were cut back, 5 bases at V and 3 bases at J, with 11 bases in the middle. CDR1 and CDR2 from the germline V gene are SGHTA and FQGNSA. The CDR3 is 13 residues long.